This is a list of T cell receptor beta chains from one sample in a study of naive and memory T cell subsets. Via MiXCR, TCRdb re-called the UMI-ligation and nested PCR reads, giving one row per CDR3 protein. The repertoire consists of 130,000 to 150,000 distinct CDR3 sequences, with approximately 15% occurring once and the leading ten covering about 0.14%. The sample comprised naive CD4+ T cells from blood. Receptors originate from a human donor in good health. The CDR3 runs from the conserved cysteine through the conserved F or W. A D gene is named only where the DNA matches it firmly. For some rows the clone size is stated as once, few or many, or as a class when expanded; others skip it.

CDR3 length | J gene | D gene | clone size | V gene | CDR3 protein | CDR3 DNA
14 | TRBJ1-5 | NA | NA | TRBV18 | CASSPQGTNQPQHF | TGTGCCAGCTCACCGCAGGGAACGAATCAGCCCCAGCATTTT
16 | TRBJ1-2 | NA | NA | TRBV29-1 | CSVEEIRGSLQYGYTF | TGCAGCGTTGAAGAGATCAGGGGATCACTTCAGTATGGCTACACCTTC
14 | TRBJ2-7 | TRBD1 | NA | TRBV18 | CASSRTGNSYEQYF | TGTGCCAGCTCCCGGACAGGGAACTCCTACGAGCAGTACTTC
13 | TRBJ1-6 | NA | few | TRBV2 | CASKGPWSSPLHF | TGTGCCAGCAAGGGGCCATGGTCTTCACCCCTCCACTTT
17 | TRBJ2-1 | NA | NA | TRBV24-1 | CATSDSSTVLVYNEQFF | TGTGCCACCAGTGACTCTTCGACAGTCTTGGTCTACAATGAGCAGTTCTTC
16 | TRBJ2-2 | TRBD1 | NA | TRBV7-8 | CASSLVVYRGTGELFF | TGTGCCAGCAGCTTAGTAGTCTACAGGGGAACCGGGGAGCTGTTTTTT
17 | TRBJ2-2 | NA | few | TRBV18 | CASSPNSARYPTGELFF | TGTGCCAGCTCACCGAATTCTGCCCGCTACCCCACCGGGGAGCTGTTTTTT
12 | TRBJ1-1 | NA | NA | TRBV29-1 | CSVGLRAAEAFF | TGCAGCGTAGGATTACGGGCCGCTGAAGCTTTCTTT
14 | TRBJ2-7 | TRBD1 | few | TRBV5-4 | CASSSRTGGDEQYF | TGTGCCAGCAGCTCTCGGACAGGGGGCGACGAGCAGTACTTC
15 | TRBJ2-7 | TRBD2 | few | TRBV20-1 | CSARTRLRPGYEQYF | TGCAGTGCGAGGACTAGGCTAAGACCCGGCTACGAGCAGTACTTC
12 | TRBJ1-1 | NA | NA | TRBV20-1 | CSAPRSNTEAFF | TGCAGTGCCCCGCGGTCGAACACTGAAGCTTTCTTT
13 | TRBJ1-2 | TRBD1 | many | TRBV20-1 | CSAITGGTYGYTF | TGCAGTGCAATTACAGGGGGAACGTATGGCTACACCTTC
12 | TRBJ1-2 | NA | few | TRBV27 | CASSGPGGGYTF | TGTGCCAGCAGTGGACCTGGCGGTGGCTACACCTTC
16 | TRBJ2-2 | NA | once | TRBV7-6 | CASSYYGGAPDGELFF | TGTGCCAGCAGCTATTATGGGGGTGCCCCAGACGGGGAGCTGTTTTTT
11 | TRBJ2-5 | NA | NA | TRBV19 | CASSEAETQYF | TGTGCCAGTAGCGAAGCGGAGACCCAGTACTTC
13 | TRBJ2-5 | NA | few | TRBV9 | CASSVAMDETQYF | TGTGCCAGCAGCGTAGCGATGGACGAGACCCAGTACTTC
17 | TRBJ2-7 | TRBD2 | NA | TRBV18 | CASSPSTWTSGSREQYF | TGTGCCAGCTCACCGTCGACCTGGACTAGCGGGAGTAGGGAGCAGTACTTC
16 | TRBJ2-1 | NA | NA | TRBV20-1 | CSADSSIARNYNEQFF | TGCAGTGCTGACTCTTCGATAGCGAGAAACTACAATGAGCAGTTCTTC
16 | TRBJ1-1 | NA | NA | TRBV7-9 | CASSLLRNRVNTEAFF | TGTGCCAGCAGCCTCCTACGGAACAGGGTGAACACTGAAGCTTTCTTT
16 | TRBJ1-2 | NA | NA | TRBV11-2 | CASSPLGGGIREGYTF | TGTGCCAGCAGCCCCCTAGGTGGAGGTATCCGTGAGGGCTACACCTTC
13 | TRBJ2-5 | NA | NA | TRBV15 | CATSRRDQETQYF | TGTGCCACCAGCAGAAGGGACCAGGAGACCCAGTACTTC
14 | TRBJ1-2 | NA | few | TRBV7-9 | CASSFTTPNYGYTF | TGTGCCAGCAGCTTTACGACACCTAACTATGGCTACACCTTC
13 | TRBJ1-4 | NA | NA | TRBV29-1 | CSVSGGTGEKLFF | TGCAGCGTTTCCGGGGGAACGGGAGAAAAACTGTTTTTT
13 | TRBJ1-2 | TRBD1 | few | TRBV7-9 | CASSKEGANGYTF | TGTGCCAGCAGCAAGGAGGGGGCGAATGGCTACACCTTC
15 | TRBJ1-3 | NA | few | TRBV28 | CASSSAEYSGNTIYF | TGTGCCAGCAGTTCGGCCGAATACTCTGGAAACACCATATATTTT
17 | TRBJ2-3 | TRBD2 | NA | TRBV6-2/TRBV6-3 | CASSYSYQRGGTDTQYF | TGTGCCAGCAGTTACAGCTACCAGCGGGGGGGCACAGATACGCAGTATTTT
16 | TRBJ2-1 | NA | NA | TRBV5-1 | CASVQGQGTEYNEQFF | TGCGCCAGCGTCCAGGGCCAGGGGACGGAGTACAATGAGCAGTTCTTC
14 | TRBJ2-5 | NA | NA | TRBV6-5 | CASSYSRWSETQYF | TGTGCCAGCAGTTACTCTAGATGGTCAGAGACCCAGTACTTC
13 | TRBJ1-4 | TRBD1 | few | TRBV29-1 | CSVCQGANEKLFF | TGCAGCGTTTGTCAGGGGGCTAATGAAAAACTGTTTTTT
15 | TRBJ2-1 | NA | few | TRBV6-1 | CASSEAAGSNNEQFF | TGTGCCAGCAGTGAAGCGGCGGGGTCCAACAATGAGCAGTTCTTC
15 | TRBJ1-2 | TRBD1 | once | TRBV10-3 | CAISGRDRVEYGYTF | TGTGCCATCAGTGGCCGGGACAGGGTCGAATATGGCTACACCTTC
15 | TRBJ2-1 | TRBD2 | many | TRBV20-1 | CSASRAGGPNNEQFF | TGCAGTGCTAGTCGAGCGGGAGGGCCGAACAATGAGCAGTTCTTC
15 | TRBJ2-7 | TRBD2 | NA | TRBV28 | CASRETSGLSYEQYF | TGTGCCAGCAGGGAGACTAGCGGCCTCTCCTACGAGCAGTACTTC
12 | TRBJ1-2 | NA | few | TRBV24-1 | CATSDYFGGYTF | TGTGCCACCAGTGATTACTTCGGGGGCTACACCTTC
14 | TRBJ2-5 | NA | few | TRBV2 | CARGLPGVTETQYF | TGTGCCAGAGGCCTTCCGGGAGTAACAGAGACCCAGTACTTC
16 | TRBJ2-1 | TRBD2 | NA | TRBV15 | CATSRALGLAGTEQFF | TGTGCCACCAGCAGGGCCCTGGGGCTAGCGGGAACTGAGCAGTTCTTC
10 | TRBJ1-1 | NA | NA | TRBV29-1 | CSVESTEAFF | TGCAGCGTTGAGTCGACTGAAGCTTTCTTT
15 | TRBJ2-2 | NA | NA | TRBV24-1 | CATSDGAQGTGELFF | TGTGCCACCAGTGACGGTGCCCAGGGTACCGGGGAGCTGTTTTTT
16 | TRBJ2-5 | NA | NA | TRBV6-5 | CASSSPNRGYQETQYF | TGTGCCAGCAGTTCCCCAAATCGGGGGTACCAAGAGACCCAGTACTTC
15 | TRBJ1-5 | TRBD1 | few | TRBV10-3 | CAISSGTESNQPQHF | TGTGCCATCAGTTCCGGGACAGAGAGCAATCAGCCCCAGCATTTT
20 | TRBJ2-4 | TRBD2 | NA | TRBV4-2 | CASSQQTRLAGDIVKNIQYF | TGTGCCAGCAGCCAACAAACCCGACTAGCGGGAGACATCGTCAAAAACATTCAGTACTTC
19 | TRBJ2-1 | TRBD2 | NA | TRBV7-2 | CASSLGPPGLAGVYNEQFF | TGTGCCAGCAGCTTAGGTCCCCCGGGACTAGCGGGAGTCTACAATGAGCAGTTCTTC
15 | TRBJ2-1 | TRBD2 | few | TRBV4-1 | CASSQEGLAGLEQFF | TGCGCCAGCAGCCAAGAGGGACTAGCGGGACTTGAGCAGTTCTTC
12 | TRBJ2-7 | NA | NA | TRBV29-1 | CSVGVRTYEQYF | TGCAGCGTTGGTGTCAGGACCTACGAGCAGTACTTC